Listed below are T cell receptor beta chains from one sample, sequenced in a study of blood T cells in healthy people across ages. TCRdb processed the 5' RACE reads anew with MiXCR; each CDR3 protein has one entry. The repertoire includes around 1,900,000 distinct CDR3 sequences, about 39% of them detected once, and roughly 23% sits in the top ten. The sequenced sample consisted of blood. The source is a human donor in good health. CDR3s leave out the opening cysteine and the closing phenylalanine or tryptophan.

>TRBJ1-1|TRBV18
ASSPTGRTTEAF
>TRBJ2-5|TRBV3-1
ASSHPGETQY
>TRBJ1-2|TRBV9
ASWGTGQNYGYT
>TRBJ2-1|TRBV9
TSSPFFGSYNEQF
>TRBJ2-1|TRBV5-1
ASSLASRVAYNEQF
>TRBJ2-7|TRBV5-1
ASTGTRQPVYEQY
>TRBJ2-7|TRBV20-1
SAPGQFFFYEQY
>TRBJ2-1|TRBV29-1
SVLAGGADSYNEQF
>TRBJ2-1|TRBV7-2
ASSLPQKGRLYNEQF
>TRBJ1-2|TRBV7-2
ASSLGQVPGYGYT
>TRBJ1-2|TRBV4-2
ASSPRAERYGYT
>TRBJ2-7|TRBV28
TSSLTGQGEYEQY
>TRBJ2-4|TRBV12-3/TRBV12-4
ASSSGAEYVEQY